The rows below give T cell receptor beta chains drawn from one sample of a study of cytomegalovirus exposure and HLA in healthy donors. TCRdb's table, derived via immunoSEQ multiplex PCR, lists solely in-frame clones and lacks some. The repertoire holds 150,000 to 180,000 clones, approximately 86% seen once, with under 25% in the top ten. The material sequenced was PBMCs. The receptors here all came from a man aged 18 to 29 in good health and CMV-seropositive. The CDR3 runs from the conserved cysteine through the conserved F or W. Fields, in order: J gene, D gene, V gene, CDR3 protein, CDR3 DNA. D genes are given only for firm matches.

TRBJ2-7,TRBD1,TRBV19,CASSMEPGQLIYEQYF,TGTGCCAGTAGTATGGAGCCGGGACAGCTCATCTACGAGCAGTACTTC
TRBJ2-5,NA,TRBV12-2,CASRLGLRGRKETQYF,TGTGCAAGTCGCTTAGGGTTGCGGGGCAGGAAAGAGACCCAGTACTTC
TRBJ2-3,NA,TRBV30,CAWSLTDTQYF,TGTGCCTGGAGTCTCACAGATACGCAGTATTTT
TRBJ1-5,NA,TRBV6-1,CASSERPDSSVQPQHF,TGTGCCAGCAGTGAGCGACCCGACAGTTCCGTCCAGCCCCAGCATTTT
TRBJ1-2,NA,TRBV30,CAWKWGGGGYTF,TGTGCCTGGAAGTGGGGGGGCGGTGGCTACACCTTC
TRBJ1-2,TRBD1,TRBV9,CASSVGIGTGYGYTF,TGTGCCAGCAGCGTCGGGATAGGGACAGGGTATGGCTACACCTTC
TRBJ2-1,TRBD2,TRBV27,CASSSGTSGSYNEQFF,TGTGCCAGCAGTTCCGGGACTAGCGGGAGTTACAATGAGCAGTTCTTC
TRBJ2-1,NA,TRBV7-9,CASSLQGKNEQFF,TGTGCCAGCAGCTTACAGGGAAAGAATGAGCAGTTCTTC
TRBJ2-1,TRBD2,TRBV4-3,CASSQGLAGVGNEQFF,TGCGCCAGCAGCCAGGGACTAGCGGGAGTAGGCAATGAGCAGTTCTTC
TRBJ2-5,TRBD2,TRBV6-5,CASSYLSSGSGETQYF,TGTGCCAGCAGTTATCTTTCTAGCGGGAGCGGAGAGACCCAGTACTTC
TRBJ2-1,NA,TRBV5-3,CARSGKRWSSYNEQFF,TGTGCCAGAAGCGGGAAGCGGTGGAGCTCCTACAATGAGCAGTTCTTC
TRBJ2-7,TRBD2,TRBV2,CASSELRLAGGSYEQYF,TGTGCCAGCAGTGAACTAAGACTAGCGGGGGGATCCTACGAGCAGTACTTC
TRBJ2-7,NA,TRBV19,CASSYGQEQYF,TGTGCCAGTAGCTATGGGCAGGAGCAGTACTTC
TRBJ2-7,TRBD2,TRBV6-1,CASSEPAGGPGEQYF,TGTGCCAGCAGTGAACCGGCGGGAGGGCCGGGGGAGCAGTACTTC
TRBJ2-6,NA,TRBV5-4,CASSLSAASSGANVLTF,TGTGCCAGCAGCTTGTCAGCGGCGAGCTCTGGGGCCAACGTCCTGACTTTC
TRBJ1-3,NA,TRBV5-1,CASSLEGRGNTIYF,TGCGCCAGCAGCTTAGAGGGCAGGGGAAACACCATATATTTT